The 25 T cell receptor beta chains below all came from one sample that was sequenced in a study of CD8 T cells in Susac syndrome. RNA in amounts of roughly 0.45 to 1 ug was reverse transcribed with random hexamers. TCRdb recomputed calls from the immunoSEQ multiplex PCR reads with MiXCR, one row per CDR3 protein. The sample gives around 270,000 distinct CDR3 sequences, approximately 85% of which show up once; around 0.21% is in the top ten. The sequenced sample consisted of CD8+ T cells from PBMCs. Every receptor here comes from a human donor with multiple sclerosis.

V gene TRBV6-2 or TRBV6-3 combines with J gene TRBJ1-4, with unresolved D. Germline loops: CDR1 MNHEY, CDR2 SVGEGT. This CDR3 has 14 residues. The V gene lost 6 bases and the J gene lost 7 bases, with 15 bases spanning the gap. In DNA form, the CDR3 reads TGTGCCAGCAGGGCCCGACTAGTCCCTGAAAAACTGTTTTTT. It is translated as CASRARLVPEKLFF.

This clonotype was detected a few times. The genes are TRBV7-2 and TRBJ2-5; D is unclear. Germline V gives CDR1 SGHTA, CDR2 FQGNSA. With 3 bases removed from V and 5 bases from J, the gap between germline ends came to 7 bases. The CDR3 consists of 12 residues. The CDR3 nucleotides read TGTGCCAGCAGCTTGAGCACTGAGACCCAGTACTTC. As protein: CASSLSTETQYF.

This clonotype came up a few times. The chain carries TRBV19 and TRBJ1-1; D possibly corresponds to TRBD1 (6 bases). The CDR3 has 14 amino acids. Per the germline V gene, CDR1 is LNHDA and CDR2 is SQIVND (reference sequence). V shed 5 bases and J shed 1 base, with 11 bases lying between them. This CDR3 reads CASSPWTANTEAFF. In DNA, the CDR3 is TGTGCCAGTAGTCCCTGGACAGCGAACACTGAAGCTTTCTTT.

The chain employs TRBV7-9 and TRBJ2-1, with 10 bases aligning to TRBD2. Germline loops: CDR1 SEHNR, CDR2 FQNEAQ (reference sequence). The ends lost 5 bases at V and 2 bases at J; junction bases unmatched: 6. The CDR3 has 16 residues. The CDR3 coding sequence is TGTGCCAGCAGCCCAAGGACTAGCGGCCCCTACAATGAGCAGTTCTTC. This translates into CASSPRTSGPYNEQFF. The variable domain in full, with the rest retrieved from reference TRBV7-9 and TRBJ2-1, is DTGVSQNPRHKITKRGQNVTFRCDPISEHNRLYWYRQTLGQGPEFLTYFQNEAQLEKSRLLSDRFSAERPKGSFSTLEIQRTEQGDSAMYLCASSPRTSGPYNEQFFGPGTRLTVL.

CDR3 sequence (DNA): TGTGCCAGCAGCTTATGGCGGTATAACTATGGCTACACCTTC. It encodes CASSLWRYNYGYTF. The chain recombines TRBV7-9 with TRBJ1-2, with D unclear. Per the germline V gene, CDR1 is SEHNR and CDR2 is FQNEAQ (reference sequence). Trimming pared 2 bases from V and 1 base from J, leaving 8 bases between. This CDR3 is 14 amino acids long.

The chain recombines TRBV27 with TRBJ2-7; D possibly matches TRBD1 or TRBD2 (5 bases each). The CDR3 has 14 amino acids. The germline V and J ends were trimmed by 0 bases and 5 bases, with 11 bases remaining between them. Germline CDR1 is MNHEY and CDR2 is SMNVEV (reference sequence). CDR3 nucleotides: TGTGCCAGCAGTTTATCCGGCTGGGGGAACGAGCAGTACTTC. It encodes CASSLSGWGNEQYF.

This clonotype was found once. This chain joins TRBV27 and TRBJ2-1; D gene uncertain. Looked up from germline, CDR1 is MNHEY and CDR2 is SMNVEV (reference sequence). Trimming removed 5 bases from V and 5 bases from J, with 10 bases in between. CDR3 length equals 13 residues. CDR3 bases: TGTGCCAGCAGTCCACTCACAGACAATGAGCAGTTCTTC. It is translated as CASSPLTDNEQFF.

The chain has TRBV29-1 and TRBJ2-7, with TRBD1 matching 9 bases. The CDR3 totals 14 residues. J was trimmed by 5 bases and V by 8 bases; bases with no gene match: 13. In germline, CDR1 is SQVTM, CDR2 ANQGSEA. The CDR3 region has the DNA TGCAGCATTTGGGGCTCGGACAGGGGCCACGAGCAGTACTTC. Amino acid sequence: CSIWGSDRGHEQYF.

The chain joins TRBV24-1 to TRBJ1-5; D gene ambiguous. V lost 5 bases and J lost 3, with 7 bases in between. This CDR3 comprises 13 residues. CDR1 and CDR2 (germline): KGHDR, SFDVKD. The CDR3 region is CATSAQNNQPQHF. The CDR3 region has the DNA TGTGCCACCAGTGCGCAGAACAATCAGCCCCAGCATTTT.

J is TRBJ1-1 and V is TRBV20-1; D gene ambiguous. The CDR3 spans 13 residues. Germline loops: CDR1 DFQATT, CDR2 SNEGSKA (reference sequence). V was clipped by 0 bases and J by 0 bases, with 5 bases between them. The CDR3 here is CSARDSLNTEAFF. DNA of the CDR3: TGCAGTGCTAGAGACAGCCTGAACACTGAAGCTTTCTTT.

The chain recombines TRBV7-9 with TRBJ1-2, with D possibly matching TRBD1 (6 bases). The CDR3 is made up of 14 amino acids. CDR1 SEHNR and CDR2 FQNEAQ come from the germline V gene (reference sequence). Trimming took off 7 bases at V and 4 bases at J, with 16 bases between the two ends. The CDR3 protein is CASIPGGLSYGYTF. In DNA, the CDR3 is TGTGCCAGCATCCCTGGGGGGCTGAGCTATGGCTACACCTTC.

This clonotype was seen a few times. CDR3 nucleotides: TGTGCCAGCAGTTACTCGGGACAGGTGGGGACAGATACGCAGTATTTT. It yields the protein CASSYSGQVGTDTQYF. This rearrangement joins TRBV6-6 to TRBJ2-3; 8 bases fit TRBD1. The V segment lost 0 bases and the J segment 3 bases; nucleotides outside the gene matches: 5. The CDR3 has 16 amino acids. Germline loops: CDR1 MNHNY, CDR2 SVGAGI (reference sequence).

V and J are TRBV19 and TRBJ1-1; D unclear. Deletions cut 7 bases from V and 3 bases from J, with 18 bases between. This CDR3 is 15 amino acids long. Germline values: CDR1 LNHDA, CDR2 SQIVND (reference sequence). CDR3 sequence (DNA): TGTGCCAGTACCGATTTTGGTGGCGTCCACACTGAAGCTTTCTTT. It translates to CASTDFGGVHTEAFF. The full variable domain, in which reference TRBV19 and TRBJ1-1 provide the parts outside the CDR3, is DGGITQSPKYLFRKEGQNVTLSCEQNLNHDAMYWYRQDPGQGLRLIYYSQIVNDFQKGDIAEGYSVSREKKESFPLTVTSAQKNPTAFYLCASTDFGGVHTEAFFGQGTRLTVV.

The chain links TRBV13 to TRBJ2-5, with D perhaps matching TRBD2 (5 bases). Between the trimmed V and J ends, which lost 1 base and 3 bases, there was a span of 15 bases. The CDR3 has 16 amino acids. CDR1 and CDR2 from the germline V gene are PRHDT and FYEKMQ (reference sequence). The CDR3 nucleotides are TGTGCCAGCAGCTTAGCCGTCGAGAATAGCGAAGAGACCCAGTACTTC. Its translation is CASSLAVENSEETQYF.

The rearrangement joins TRBV4-1 to TRBJ1-1; possible D gene TRBD1, 5 bases. The ends were cut back, 1 base at V and 1 base at J, with 10 bases in the middle. The CDR3 length is 15 residues. Germline lookup yields CDR1 MGHRA and CDR2 YSYEKL. CDR3 loop: CASSQGWRGNTEAFF. DNA for the CDR3: TGCGCCAGCAGCCAAGGTTGGAGGGGGAACACTGAAGCTTTCTTT.

The CDR3: CSAMDRDRLYEQYF. DNA for the CDR3: TGCAGTGCTATGGACAGGGACAGGTTATACGAGCAGTACTTC. The gene calls are TRBV20-1 and TRBJ2-7; 8 bases line up with TRBD1. V dropped 4 bases and J dropped 4; count of bases not matched to a gene: 9. The germline gives CDR1 DFQATT, CDR2 SNEGSKA (reference sequence). The CDR3 length is 14 residues.

The CDR3 sequence is CASSIKASFSYNEQFF. Written as DNA, the CDR3 is TGTGCCAGTAGTATTAAGGCTTCCTTCTCCTACAATGAGCAGTTCTTC. This chain joins TRBV19 and TRBJ2-1; D remains ambiguous. From germline, CDR1 is LNHDA and CDR2 SQIVND (reference sequence). CDR3 length: 16 amino acids. V shed 3 bases and J shed 0 bases, with 12 bases lying between them.

The sample holds a few counts of this clonotype. The chain combines TRBV28 with TRBJ2-1; 9 bases are shared with TRBD2. CDR1 MDHEN and CDR2 SYDVKM come from the germline V gene. This CDR3 is 13 amino acids long. V lost 3 bases to trimming and J lost 10 bases; unmatched junction nucleotides: 4. Written as DNA, the CDR3 is TGTGCCAGCAGTTTGTTAGCGGGAGTCGAGCAGTTCTTC. Its protein product is CASSLLAGVEQFF. The full variable domain, rest sourced from reference TRBV28 and TRBJ2-1, is DVKVTQSSRYLVKRTGEKVFLECVQDMDHENMFWYRQDPGLGLRLIYFSYDVKMKEKGDIPEGYSVSREKKERFSLILESASTNQTSMYLCASSLLAGVEQFFGPGTRLTVL.

The chain couples TRBV7-9 to TRBJ2-3; TRBD1 matches 8 bases. This CDR3 has 17 amino acids. Germline V gene sequence: CDR1 SEHNR, CDR2 FQNEAQ (reference sequence). Losses at the gene ends were 6 bases for V and 2 bases for J; bases not matched to a gene: 13. The CDR3 spells CASRDRDWVHPTDTQYF. As DNA, the CDR3 is TGTGCCAGCAGGGACAGGGACTGGGTCCACCCCACAGATACGCAGTATTTT.

The CDR3 reads CASSWTDTGELFF. The CDR3 region has the DNA TGTGCCAGCAGCTGGACAGACACCGGGGAGCTGTTTTTT. The chain combines TRBV7-9 with TRBJ2-2; possible D gene TRBD1, 6 bases. Trimming pared 4 bases from V and 3 bases from J, leaving 6 bases between. This CDR3 region has 13 residues. Germline values: CDR1 SEHNR, CDR2 FQNEAQ (reference sequence).

This chain joins TRBV6-2 or TRBV6-3 and TRBJ2-1; 11 positions match TRBD2. There are 14 residues in the CDR3. V dropped 6 bases and J dropped 8; count of bases not matched to a gene: 6. The germline CDR1 and CDR2 sequences are MNHEY and SVGEGT. This CDR3 reads CASSGTSGGYEQFF. The CDR3 nucleotides read TGTGCCAGCAGCGGGACTAGCGGAGGCTATGAGCAGTTCTTC.

The J gene is TRBJ2-1, the V gene TRBV19; maybe TRBD2 (5 bases). Germline lookup yields CDR1 LNHDA and CDR2 SQIVND (reference sequence). Deletions cut 6 bases from V and 7 bases from J, with 10 bases between. The CDR3 totals 12 residues. CDR3 DNA: TGTGCCAGTAGCCCCGGGGTGAATGAGCAGTTCTTC. Residues: CASSPGVNEQFF.

V gene TRBV6-5 combines with J gene TRBJ2-3; unclear D gene. Germline V lookup: CDR1 MNHEY, CDR2 SVGAGI. CDR3 length equals 14 residues. V was pared by 0 bases and J by 2 bases, with 6 bases between. The CDR3 loop is CASSYSPSTDTQYF. DNA of the CDR3: TGTGCCAGCAGTTACTCGCCGTCCACAGATACGCAGTATTTT.

This clonotype came up a few times. V is TRBV7-2 and J is TRBJ2-1, with 13 bases matching TRBD2. This CDR3 is 16 amino acids long. V lost 8 bases and J lost 5; bases outside the gene matches: 9. CDR1 and CDR2 from the germline V gene are SGHTA and FQGNSA. The CDR3 coding sequence is TGTGCCAGCTTCCGACTAGCGGGAGGAACAGACAATGAGCAGTTCTTC. Encoded protein: CASFRLAGGTDNEQFF. Variable domain in full (rest from reference TRBV7-2 and TRBJ2-1): GAGVSQSPSNKVTEKGKDVELRCDPISGHTALYWYRQSLGQGLEFLIYFQGNSAPDKSGLPSDRFSAERTGGSVSTLTIQRTQQEDSAVYLCASFRLAGGTDNEQFFGPGTRLTVL.

The CDR3 nucleotides read TGTGCCAGCAGTTACGGAGGCCACAATGAGCAGTTCTTC. This encodes CASSYGGHNEQFF. V is TRBV6-2 or TRBV6-3 and J is TRBJ2-1; possibly TRBD2 for D (5 bases). The CDR3 totals 13 residues. V gave up 2 bases and J gave up 5 bases, with 7 bases separating them. From germline, CDR1 is MNHEY and CDR2 SVGEGT.